This T cell receptor (beta chain) was documented in a study of blood T cell repertoires in COVID-19. Authors' analysis steps: For nucleated cells, counts were estimated from reference gene primer amplification. Only in-frame clones appear in the TCRdb table, and some are missing; sequencing was by immunoSEQ multiplex PCR. The D gene and trimming were derived from the DNA, and the V and J assignments and clone size from that table. The repertoire holds a few hundred thousand clones, 80% to 90% seen once, with approximately 3.8% in the top ten. Clinical history reported by participants formed the basis on which cohorts were assigned. Germline V lookup: CDR1 LGHDT, CDR2 YNNKEL (reference sequence). The CDR3 has 14 amino acids. The V gene lost 8 bases and the J gene lost 6 bases, with 17 bases spanning the gap.

This TCR derives from a woman younger than 30 in a cohort exposed to, infected with or recovered from COVID-19 (not recorded which). Material for sequencing was PBMCs or T cells enriched from blood (not recorded which). The genes are TRBV3-1 (or the pseudogene TRBV3-2) and TRBJ1-5, with D perhaps TRBD1 (6 bases). The CDR3 sequence is CASGSGVGGQPQHF. CDR3 sequence (DNA): TGTGCCAGCGGATCGGGTGTAGGGGGTCAGCCCCAGCATTTT.